This T cell receptor beta chain was sequenced in a study of cytomegalovirus exposure and HLA in healthy donors. A remark on this clone: The antigen remains unidentified. The same CDR3 is also encoded by other DNA sequences in this sample.

PCR employed 60 Vbeta and 13 Jbeta primers. How the authors handled the data: In a later analysis, the count reached 74 million or so unique TCR beta chains, with roughly 11 million shared. TCRdb keeps only in-frame clones here, not all; method: immunoSEQ multiplex PCR. V and J calls plus clone size are reproduced from that table; the DNA served to infer D and trimming. Here the sample spans about 150,000 clones, roughly 71% being singletons. Regarding the study as a whole: Common viral pathogens seemed to be connected with several of the most significant clusters, according to a later analysis. In a later analysis, DRB1 alleles had the most associated TCRs; HLA-C alleles the fewest.

Per the germline V gene, CDR1 is SGHRS and CDR2 is YFSETQ. The length of the CDR3 is 12 residues. Trimming at V came to 4 bases and at J to 11 bases, leaving 6 bases not matched to a gene. The sequenced sample was PBMCs. The chain carries TRBV5-1 and TRBJ1-1, with 9 bases fitting TRBD1. The TCR originated in a man younger than 45 in good health and CMV-seronegative. The CDR3 is CASSPDRGFAFF. The CDR3 nucleotides are TGCGCCAGCAGCCCCGACAGGGGGTTCGCTTTCTTT.